Listed here is a single TCR beta chain. CDR3 length: 15 residues. Germline assignment: CDR1 SEHNR and CDR2 FQNEAQ (reference sequence). V lost 5 bases and J lost 4; bases outside the gene matches: 7. The sample originates from a study of blood T cell repertoires in COVID-19. The assay was immunoSEQ multiplex PCR, and TCRdb's table has in-frame clones only and misses some. The sample includes about 290,000 clones, roughly 80% seen only once; the top ten take around 3.7%. This TCR came from a woman in her fifties or sixties with active or convalescent COVID-19. Sequenced input: peripheral blood. The genes are TRBV7-9 and TRBJ2-1; 8 positions agree with TRBD2. CDR3 sequence reads: CASSDVAGLYNEQFF. CDR3 sequence (DNA): TGTGCCAGCAGCGATGTAGCGGGATTGTACAATGAGCAGTTCTTC. The whole variable domain, filled in from reference TRBV7-9 and TRBJ2-1, reads DTGVSQNPRHKITKRGQNVTFRCDPISEHNRLYWYRQTLGQGPEFLTYFQNEAQLEKSRLLSDRFSAERPKGSFSTLEIQRTEQGDSAMYLCASSDVAGLYNEQFFGPGTRLTVL.